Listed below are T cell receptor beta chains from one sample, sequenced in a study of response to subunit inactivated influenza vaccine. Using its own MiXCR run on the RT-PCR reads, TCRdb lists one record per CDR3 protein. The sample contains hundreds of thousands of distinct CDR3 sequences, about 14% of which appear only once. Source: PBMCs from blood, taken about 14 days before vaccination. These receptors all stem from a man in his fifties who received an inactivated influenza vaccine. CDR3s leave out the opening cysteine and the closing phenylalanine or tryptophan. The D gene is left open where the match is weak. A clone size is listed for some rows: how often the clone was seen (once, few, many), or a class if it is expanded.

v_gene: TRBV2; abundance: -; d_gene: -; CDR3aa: ASMASGVRSEQY
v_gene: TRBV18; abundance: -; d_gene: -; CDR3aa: ASSPDGNQPQH
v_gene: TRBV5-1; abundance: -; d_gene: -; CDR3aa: ASSGPPMYDEQF
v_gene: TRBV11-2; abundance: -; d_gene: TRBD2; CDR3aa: ASSPGRGALNIQY
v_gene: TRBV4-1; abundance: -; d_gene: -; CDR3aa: ASSQRGGGQETQY
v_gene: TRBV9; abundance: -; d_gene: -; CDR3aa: ASSPTPSLADTQY
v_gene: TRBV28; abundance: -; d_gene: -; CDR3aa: ASCLGGPGEAF
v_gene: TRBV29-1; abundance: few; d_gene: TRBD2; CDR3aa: SVGRERSYNEQF
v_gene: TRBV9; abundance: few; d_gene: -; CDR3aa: ASSVAVRAGTDTQY
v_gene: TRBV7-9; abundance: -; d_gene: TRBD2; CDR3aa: ASSIAGGPDEQF
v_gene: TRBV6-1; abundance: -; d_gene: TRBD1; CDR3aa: ASTKSPVRTGGYAF
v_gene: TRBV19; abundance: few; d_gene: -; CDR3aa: ASSMAGAGQETQY
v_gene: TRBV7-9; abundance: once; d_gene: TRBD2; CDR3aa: ASSFALAGEETQY